The rows below give T cell receptor beta chains drawn from one sample of a study of cytomegalovirus exposure and HLA in healthy donors. Measured with immunoSEQ multiplex PCR; TCRdb has only the in-frame clones, and not every one. The repertoire holds over 200,000 clones, with about 91% as singletons. Sequencing was done on a sample of PBMCs. The receptors were sampled from a woman aged 18-35 years in good health and CMV-seronegative. CDR3s include the opening cysteine and the closing phenylalanine or tryptophan. D genes are given only for firm matches. The listing skips clone size in some rows; elsewhere it reads once, few, many or a size class.

v_call: TRBV25-1
j_call: TRBJ2-1
clone_size: once
d_call: -
cdr3_nt: TGTGCCAGCAGTGAATATCACAGGGATGAGCAGTTCTTC
cdr3_aa: CASSEYHRDEQFF

v_call: TRBV15
j_call: TRBJ2-1
clone_size: -
d_call: -
cdr3_nt: TGTGCCACCAGCCCACAAAAGTTGGCCTACAATGAGCAGTTCTTC
cdr3_aa: CATSPQKLAYNEQFF

v_call: TRBV28
j_call: TRBJ1-2
clone_size: few
d_call: -
cdr3_nt: TGTGCCAGCAGTTTAGGGGCATATGGCTACACCTTC
cdr3_aa: CASSLGAYGYTF

v_call: TRBV28
j_call: TRBJ1-5
clone_size: -
d_call: -
cdr3_nt: TGTGCCAGCAGTTTCCCGTCGGGGAGCAATCAGCCCCAGCATTTT
cdr3_aa: CASSFPSGSNQPQHF

v_call: TRBV5-6
j_call: TRBJ2-5
clone_size: -
d_call: -
cdr3_nt: TGTGCCAGCAGCTCGGTAGCAGCGGGTGGGCAAGAGACCCAGTACTTC
cdr3_aa: CASSSVAAGGQETQYF

v_call: TRBV27
j_call: TRBJ2-3
clone_size: -
d_call: TRBD1
cdr3_nt: TGTGCCAGCAGTTTATCGGTTGACAGGGCCACAGATACGCAGTATTTT
cdr3_aa: CASSLSVDRATDTQYF

v_call: TRBV6-1
j_call: TRBJ2-3
clone_size: -
d_call: -
cdr3_nt: TGTGCCAGCAGTGAACTGACAGGTAGCACAGATACGCAGTATTTT
cdr3_aa: CASSELTGSTDTQYF

v_call: TRBV7-2
j_call: TRBJ2-7
clone_size: -
d_call: -
cdr3_nt: TGTGCCAGCAGCTTAGTGATAGACAGCGCCTTCTACGAGCAGTACTTC
cdr3_aa: CASSLVIDSAFYEQYF

v_call: TRBV19
j_call: TRBJ1-2
clone_size: -
d_call: TRBD1
cdr3_nt: TGTGCCAGTAGTTTGGGACAGAATAACTATGGCTACACCTTC
cdr3_aa: CASSLGQNNYGYTF

v_call: TRBV9
j_call: TRBJ2-1
clone_size: -
d_call: -
cdr3_nt: TGTGCCAGCAGCGTGGGACAAGTGTACAATGAGCAGTTCTTC
cdr3_aa: CASSVGQVYNEQFF

v_call: TRBV15
j_call: TRBJ2-2
clone_size: -
d_call: TRBD1
cdr3_nt: TGTGCCACCAGCAGAGATGGTAACCGGGACAGGGGAACCGGGGAGCTGTTTTTT
cdr3_aa: CATSRDGNRDRGTGELFF

v_call: TRBV9
j_call: TRBJ2-1
clone_size: -
d_call: -
cdr3_nt: TGTGCCAGCAGCGTCGATGAGGGCCCCTCCTACAATGAGCAGTTCTTC
cdr3_aa: CASSVDEGPSYNEQFF

v_call: TRBV5-1
j_call: TRBJ2-7
clone_size: -
d_call: TRBD2
cdr3_nt: TGCGCCAGCGCCCCTGCGGGGAGGGTTTACGAGCAGTACTTC
cdr3_aa: CASAPAGRVYEQYF

v_call: TRBV10-3
j_call: TRBJ2-7
clone_size: -
d_call: TRBD1
cdr3_nt: TGTGCCATCAGTGCAGGGCAGGGGGCCACCTACGAGCAGTACTTC
cdr3_aa: CAISAGQGATYEQYF

v_call: TRBV18
j_call: TRBJ1-2
clone_size: -
d_call: -
cdr3_nt: TGTGCCAGCTCGGCCGTACGCGACAGCTATGGCTACACCTTC
cdr3_aa: CASSAVRDSYGYTF

v_call: TRBV14
j_call: TRBJ2-1
clone_size: -
d_call: -
cdr3_nt: TGTGCCAGCAGCCGAGGTTCCTACAATGAGCAGTTCTTC
cdr3_aa: CASSRGSYNEQFF

v_call: TRBV6-5
j_call: TRBJ1-5
clone_size: -
d_call: -
cdr3_nt: TGTGCCAGCAGTCGGGGAGGGGGCAATCAGCCCCAGCATTTT
cdr3_aa: CASSRGGGNQPQHF

v_call: TRBV9
j_call: TRBJ2-7
clone_size: -
d_call: TRBD2
cdr3_nt: TGTGCCAGCAGCGTAGCTACCGGACTAGCGGTTTACGAGCAGTACTTC
cdr3_aa: CASSVATGLAVYEQYF

v_call: TRBV28
j_call: TRBJ2-7
clone_size: -
d_call: TRBD2
cdr3_nt: TGTGCCAGCAGTAACACACCCGGGACTAGCGGGAGCCACGAGCAGTACTTC
cdr3_aa: CASSNTPGTSGSHEQYF

v_call: TRBV5-1
j_call: TRBJ1-3
clone_size: -
d_call: -
cdr3_nt: TGCGCCAGCAGCTTGGAGGGGCTGCGGGGAAACACCATATATTTT
cdr3_aa: CASSLEGLRGNTIYF